This T cell receptor (beta chain) was profiled in a study of beta chain features in type 1 diabetes. Per the germline V gene, CDR1 is LNHDA and CDR2 is SQIVND (reference sequence). The CDR3 totals 16 residues. Trimming took 4 bases from V and 2 from J; bases not matched to a gene: 6. Isolated RNA was reverse transcribed in full, so expressed TCRB transcripts were sequenced. Using immunoSEQ multiplex PCR, the repertoire was profiled, and TCRdb retains in-frame clones only, with some absent. The sample records 600,000 to 700,000 clones, 9.5% to 15% being singletons. Study-wide findings and caveats: When VDJ junctions were examined, type 1 diabetes patients showed fewer insertions and more deletions. For TCRB rearrangement, an influence of HLA type remained unresolved here. The naive, central memory and Treg TCRB repertoires looked more alike in patients than they did in healthy donors. Among patients with Type 1 diabetes, TCRB CDR3s were moderately but significantly shorter in every one of the four CD4+ subsets.

As for this clone: Its antigen is unknown.

The clonotype originates from a man in his thirties or forties with type 1 diabetes. The rearrangement links TRBV19 to TRBJ1-3, with TRBD1 identical over 9 bases. Sample: naive CD4+ T cells from blood. CDR3 loop: CASSTPGQGAGNTIYF. The CDR3 DNA reads as TGTGCCAGTAGTACCCCGGGACAGGGTGCTGGAAACACCATATATTTT.